These T cell receptor beta chains were read from a single sample in a study of blood T cell repertoires in COVID-19. Repertoires were generated with immunoSEQ multiplex PCR, while TCRdb's copy carries only in-frame clones and drops some. Of about 230,000 clones listed, roughly 89% are singletons. Sequenced sample: PBMCs or T cells enriched from blood (not recorded which). The receptor source for this set is a woman aged 25 to 39 with acute COVID-19. CDR3s include the opening cysteine and the closing phenylalanine or tryptophan. A D gene is named only where the DNA matches it firmly.

>TRBJ1-1|TRBV18|.
CASSPAGISPTEAFF
TGTGCCAGCTCACCGGCAGGGATCTCTCCCACTGAAGCTTTCTTT
>TRBJ1-5|TRBV3-1/TRBV3-2|.
CASSLQAGSNQPQHF
TGTGCCAGCAGCCTACAAGCAGGGAGCAATCAGCCCCAGCATTTT
>TRBJ1-5|TRBV19|.
CASSMYAARFGNQPQHF
TGTGCCAGTAGTATGTATGCAGCGCGCTTTGGCAATCAGCCCCAGCATTTT
>TRBJ1-1|TRBV5-8|TRBD1
CAAGQGAREITEAFF
TGTGCGGCGGGGCAGGGGGCGCGGGAAATCACTGAAGCTTTCTTT
>TRBJ1-6|TRBV5-1|.
CASSLSSRGNSPLHF
TGCGCCAGCAGCTTGAGTTCAAGGGGTAATTCACCCCTCCACTTT
>TRBJ2-7|TRBV7-9|.
CASSARDNVQYF
TGTGCCAGCAGCGCACGGGACAACGTGCAGTACTTC
>TRBJ2-7|TRBV4-1|.
CASSHSKVGDTNPYEQYF
TGCGCCAGCAGCCACTCGAAGGTTGGGGACACCAACCCCTACGAGCAGTACTTC
>TRBJ1-6|TRBV2|TRBD1
CASSEDRNSPLHF
TGTGCCAGCAGTGAGGACAGGAATTCACCCCTCCACTTT
>TRBJ2-5|TRBV7-8|TRBD1
CASSSGARGRQETQYF
TGTGCCAGCAGCTCTGGAGCCAGGGGGCGACAAGAGACCCAGTACTTC
>TRBJ1-1|TRBV5-1|TRBD1
CASSSTGGTEAFF
TGCGCCAGCAGCTCCACAGGGGGCACTGAAGCTTTCTTT
>TRBJ1-2|TRBV27|TRBD1
CASSLTGHVYGYTF
TGTGCCAGCAGTTTGACAGGGCACGTCTATGGCTACACCTTC
>TRBJ1-1|TRBV27|TRBD1
CASSSHSTGGNTEAFF
TGTGCCAGCAGTTCCCACTCGACAGGGGGGAACACTGAAGCTTTCTTT
>TRBJ2-3|TRBV6-5|.
CASSYTGKETDTQYF
TGTGCCAGCAGTTACACAGGGAAAGAGACAGATACGCAGTATTTT
>TRBJ1-3|TRBV6-5|TRBD1
CASSPTGEGGNTIYF
TGTGCCAGCAGCCCGACAGGGGAAGGAGGAAACACCATATATTTT
>TRBJ1-3|TRBV3-1/TRBV3-2|TRBD1
CASSLRTGSTSPGNTIYF
TGTGCCAGCAGCCTACGGACAGGGAGTACATCCCCTGGAAACACCATATATTTT
>TRBJ1-1|TRBV15|.
CATSRSRGLQNTEAFF
TGTGCCACCAGCCGAAGCCGGGGACTTCAGAACACTGAAGCTTTCTTT
>TRBJ1-2|TRBV9|.
CASSVGLGEDGYTF
TGTGCCAGCAGCGTAGGTTTAGGAGAGGATGGCTACACCTTC
>TRBJ2-1|TRBV19|TRBD1
CASRTGDLYNEQFF
TGTGCCAGTAGGACAGGGGATTTATACAATGAGCAGTTCTTC
>TRBJ2-3|TRBV30|TRBD2
CAWRNGLAGITDTQYF
TGTGCCTGGAGGAATGGACTAGCGGGGATCACAGATACGCAGTATTTT
>TRBJ1-6|TRBV4-2|TRBD1
CASSQDLATGNSPLHF
TGTGCCAGCAGCCAAGATCTAGCGACAGGGAATTCACCCCTCCACTTT
>TRBJ2-7|TRBV5-1|.
CASSLDGGSSYEQYF
TGCGCCAGCAGCTTGGACGGCGGCAGCTCCTACGAGCAGTACTTC
>TRBJ1-1|TRBV30|TRBD1
CAWSPYRGGNTEAFF
TGTGCCTGGAGTCCTTACAGGGGAGGGAACACTGAAGCTTTCTTT
>TRBJ1-2|TRBV7-6|TRBD1
CASSNQGAVGGYTF
TGTGCCAGCAGCAATCAGGGGGCAGTAGGTGGCTACACCTTC
>TRBJ2-7|TRBV28|.
CASSSPLRVKNYEQYF
TGTGCCAGCAGCTCGCCTCTCAGGGTCAAGAACTACGAGCAGTACTTC
>TRBJ1-6|TRBV7-3|TRBD1
CASSLADRGRSPLHF
TGTGCCAGCAGCTTAGCCGACAGGGGGCGTTCACCCCTCCACTTT